The sequence of this T cell receptor beta chain was determined in a study of T cells in tuberculosis. Study summary: CD1B tetramers identified T cells specific for mycobacterial lipid GMM. A South African cohort included IGRA-negative adolescents, latently infected IGRA-positive adolescents and adults with active tuberculosis. The study's findings and limits: Using the GMM-specific repertoire gave about 90% accuracy versus around 74% with motifs.

Each donor contributed about 100,000 T cells on average, unsorted. Only in-frame clones appear in the TCRdb table, and some are missing; sequencing was by immunoSEQ multiplex PCR. The data show about 30,000 clones, 94% seen once. Of note for this clone: The antigen is not known.

Trimming removed 3 bases from V and 0 bases from J, with 12 bases in between. CDR1 and CDR2 (germline): KGHSH, LQKENI. There are 15 residues in the CDR3. V is TRBV18 and J is TRBJ2-7; D not certain. The clonotype comes from a donor aged 10-35 years with latent tuberculosis or without tuberculosis infection. Sequencing used PBMCs. In DNA, the CDR3 is TGTGCCAGCTCACCTAGCCATAAACCCTCCTACGAGCAGTACTTC. It codes for CASSPSHKPSYEQYF.